This TCR beta chain was obtained from a study of OX40 agonist ivuxolimab in advanced cancers. Study in general: Ivuxolimab, an agonist antibody against OX40 (CD134), was given to patients. Patients received ivuxolimab, an intravenous treatment, every 2 weeks at 0.01 to 10 mg/kg.

CDR3 size: 18 residues. In germline, CDR1 is SEHNR, CDR2 FQNEAQ (reference sequence). Between the trimmed V and J ends, which lost 0 bases and 0 bases, there was a span of 15 bases. Sequencing used immunoSEQ multiplex PCR; TCRdb keeps in-frame clones, though not all of them. Counted here are about 58,000 clones, about 89% occurring once; the ten biggest clones make up 0.75% to 0.9%. The sequenced sample was CD4+ or CD8+ T cells sorted from blood, obtained in a trial of the OX40 agonist ivuxolimab. This TCR was sampled from an adult with an advanced solid tumor such as melanoma, head and neck, liver or kidney cancer. The rearrangement links TRBV7-9 to TRBJ1-5; D remains unclear. CDR3 sequence: CASSLARSGCDSNQPQHF. CDR3 bases: TGTGCCAGCAGCTTAGCTAGGTCGGGCTGCGATAGCAATCAGCCCCAGCATTTT.